One and the same sample provided the 4 T cell receptor beta chains below, sequenced in a study of human thymus T cells. Method: immunoSEQ multiplex PCR; TCRdb's copy keeps in-frame clones and lacks some. In the table there are around 44,000 clones, about 94% of which are singletons. Sequencing was done on a sample of blood. The receptors shown here come from a boy under two years old with a congenital heart defect but otherwise immunologically healthy.

This clone is a singleton in its sample. The rearrangement links TRBV28 to TRBJ2-5; D is possibly TRBD2 (5 bases). Per germline, CDR1 MDHEN and CDR2 SYDVKM. The length of the CDR3 is 15 residues. V was shortened by 11 bases and J by 5 bases, with 24 bases between the two germline ends. The CDR3 sequence is CAVSFGGRKRETQYF. DNA of the CDR3: TGTGCCGTGTCCTTCGGAGGACGAAAACGGGAGACCCAGTACTTC.

This clone appeared a single time. This rearrangement joins TRBV14 to TRBJ2-5; either TRBD1 or TRBD2 may fit D (6 bases each). There are 16 residues in the CDR3. Per germline, CDR1 SGHDN and CDR2 FVKESK. Trimming removed 4 bases at V and 5 bases at J, with 20 bases between. This CDR3 is CASSRLGGNTRETQYF. The CDR3 coding sequence is TGTGCCAGCAGCCGATTAGGGGGGAATACAAGGGAGACCCAGTACTTC.

The chain couples TRBV2 to TRBJ1-6; 8 bases align to TRBD1. The CDR3 length is 15 residues. The V gene's germline CDR1 is SNHLY and CDR2 FYNNEI. V shed 2 bases and J 6 bases; nucleotides not matched to a gene: 3. CDR3 protein: CASSEPGGPNSPLHF. DNA of the CDR3: TGTGCCAGCAGTGAACCAGGGGGCCCTAATTCACCCCTCCACTTT.

The chain joins TRBV7-3 to TRBJ2-4; 13 positions match TRBD2. Germline CDR1 is SGHTA and CDR2 is FQGTGA. J gave up 8 bases and V 5 bases, and 6 bases lay outside the gene matches. This CDR3 contains 15 residues. The CDR3: CASSVTSGGADIQYF. The DNA for the CDR3 is TGTGCCAGCAGCGTTACTAGCGGGGGGGCCGACATTCAGTACTTC.